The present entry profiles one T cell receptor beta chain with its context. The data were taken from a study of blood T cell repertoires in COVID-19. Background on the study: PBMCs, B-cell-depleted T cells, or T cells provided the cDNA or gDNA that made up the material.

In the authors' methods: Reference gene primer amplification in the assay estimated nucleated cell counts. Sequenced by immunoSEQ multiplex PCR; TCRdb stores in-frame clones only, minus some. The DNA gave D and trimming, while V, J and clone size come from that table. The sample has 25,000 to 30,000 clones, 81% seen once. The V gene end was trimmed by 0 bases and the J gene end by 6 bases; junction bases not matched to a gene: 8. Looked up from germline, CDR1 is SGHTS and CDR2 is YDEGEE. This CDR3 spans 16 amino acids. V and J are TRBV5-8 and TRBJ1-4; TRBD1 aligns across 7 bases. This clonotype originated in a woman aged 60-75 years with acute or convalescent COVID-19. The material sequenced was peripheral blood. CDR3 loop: CASSLALTGMYEKLFF. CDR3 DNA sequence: TGTGCCAGCAGCTTGGCCTTGACAGGGATGTATGAAAAACTGTTTTTT.